This T cell receptor (beta chain) was profiled in a study of cytomegalovirus exposure and HLA in healthy donors. General observations from the study: The number of N-insertions in an Asian-associated ancestry cluster was reportedly below the approximately 700-donor mean in a later analysis. Reportedly, cytomegalovirus status was diagnosed with high sensitivity and specificity.

As for the donors, each was a healthy bone marrow donor. The J segment lost 3 bases and the V segment lost 4 bases, leaving 4 bases of the junction unmatched. The CDR3 totals 14 residues. Germline assignment: CDR1 SEHNR and CDR2 FQNEAQ (reference sequence). The PCR used 60 Vbeta and 13 Jbeta primers. TCRdb's table, derived via immunoSEQ multiplex PCR, lists solely in-frame clones and lacks some. The table includes some 180,000 clones, 65% to 85% detected once. Comments on this clone: Its antigen is currently unknown.

Sequenced input: PBMCs. The chain uses TRBV7-9 and TRBJ1-2; TRBD1 matches at 8 bases. This TCR came from a man aged 35 to 55 in good health and CMV-seropositive. Here the CDR3 reads CASSYDRGDYGYTF. The CDR3 DNA follows: TGTGCCAGCAGCTACGACAGGGGAGACTATGGCTACACCTTC.